The rows below give T cell receptor beta chains drawn from one sample of a study of OX40 agonist ivuxolimab in advanced cancers. The table came from immunoSEQ multiplex PCR; TCRdb's copy has only in-frame clones and leaves some out. The data hold tens of thousands of clones, with approximately 87% observed a single time. This sample comprised CD4+ or CD8+ T cells sorted from blood, obtained in a trial of the OX40 agonist ivuxolimab. These receptors were taken from an adult with an advanced solid tumor such as melanoma, head and neck, liver or kidney cancer. Each CDR3 is given with its conserved first and last residue. A D gene is named only where the DNA matches it firmly. Clone size is given for some rows only: seen once, a few or many times, or a class if the clone is expanded.

-	TRBV11-1	-	TRBJ2-7	12	TGTGCCAGCAGCCTTTCGAACTACGAGCAGTACTTC	CASSLSNYEQYF
-	TRBV5-8	TRBD1	TRBJ2-3	15	TGTGCCAGCAGCCCGCGGACAGGGGCCCGGGATACGCAGTATTTT	CASSPRTGARDTQYF
-	TRBV6-5	-	TRBJ2-7	15	TGTGCCAGCAGTTACTCGGCGGGGCGGTCCTACGAGCAGTACTTC	CASSYSAGRSYEQYF
-	TRBV27	-	TRBJ1-6	13	TGTGCCAGCAGTTTCACCTATAATTCACCCCTCCACTTT	CASSFTYNSPLHF
-	TRBV5-1	TRBD2	TRBJ2-3	16	TGCGCCAGCAGCCCCACTAGCGGGGGTCACACAGATACGCAGTATTTT	CASSPTSGGHTDTQYF
-	TRBV6-5	-	TRBJ1-1	14	TGTGCCAGCAGCTCCGGGACCCACAACACTGAAGCTTTCTTT	CASSSGTHNTEAFF
-	TRBV5-1	-	TRBJ2-3	14	TGCGCCAGCAGCTTGGTTAGCGAGGCAGATACGCAGTATTTT	CASSLVSEADTQYF
-	TRBV18	TRBD1	TRBJ2-3	14	TGTGCCAGCTCACCGCGGACAGGTCGGGATACGCAGTATTTT	CASSPRTGRDTQYF
-	TRBV6-6	-	TRBJ2-1	15	TGTGCCAGCATCGACCAGGGGGGCTCCTACAATGAGCAGTTCTTC	CASIDQGGSYNEQFF
-	TRBV7-2	-	TRBJ1-6	15	TGTGCCAGCAGCTTAGATCCAGGCCCAAATTCACCCCTCCACTTT	CASSLDPGPNSPLHF
-	TRBV6-5	-	TRBJ1-5	14	TGTGCCAGCAGAGCGGGGGGGAGCAATCAGCCCCAGCATTTT	CASRAGGSNQPQHF
-	TRBV5-1	-	TRBJ2-1	15	TGCGCCAGCAGCTTGGCTCCTTCGCTCTACAATGAGCAGTTCTTC	CASSLAPSLYNEQFF
-	TRBV29-1	TRBD1	TRBJ1-2	14	TGCAGCGTTGTCCCGGGGCAGGGGGAAGTTAGAAGCACCTTC	CSVVPGQGEVRSTF
-	TRBV18	TRBD2	TRBJ2-3	16	TGTGCCAGCTCACCGGGGAGCGGGGGGCCCACAGATACGCAGTATTTT	CASSPGSGGPTDTQYF
few	TRBV6-1	-	TRBJ1-2	15	TGTGCCACCAGCACAATCCAGGGAGGTAACTATGGCTACACCTTC	CATSTIQGGNYGYTF
-	TRBV7-3	-	TRBJ2-2	16	TGTGCCAGCAGCTTAGGAGGGGGCGCGAACACCGGGGAGCTGTTTTTT	CASSLGGGANTGELFF
few	TRBV14	TRBD1	TRBJ2-2	17	TGTGCCAGCAGCGCCCGACAGGGATCCTTGAACACCGGGGAGCTGTTTTTT	CASSARQGSLNTGELFF
-	TRBV18	-	TRBJ2-2	16	TGTGCCAGCTCACCAGGGCAAACGACGAACACCGGGGAGCTGTTTTTT	CASSPGQTTNTGELFF
-	TRBV7-2	-	TRBJ2-1	13	TGTGCCAGCAGCTGGCGGCCCACGAATGAGCAGTTCTTC	CASSWRPTNEQFF
-	TRBV28	TRBD2	TRBJ2-7	15	TGTGCCAGCAGGACTAGCGGGGTTTCTCCCTACGAGCAGTACTTC	CASRTSGVSPYEQYF
-	TRBV4-1	-	TRBJ1-2	15	TGCGCCAGCAGCCAAGGGTATCGTCAGGTCTATGGCTACACCTTC	CASSQGYRQVYGYTF
-	TRBV7-9	TRBD1	TRBJ1-1	14	TGTGCCAGCAGCGTACAGGGGAGGAACACTGAAGCTTTCTTT	CASSVQGRNTEAFF
-	TRBV5-6	-	TRBJ2-5	15	TGTGCCAGCAGCTTAAGACTACTCGCGGGGGAGACCCAGTACTTC	CASSLRLLAGETQYF
once	TRBV14	-	TRBJ1-2	13	TGTGCCAGCAGTCCCGGGACAAACTATGGCTACACCTTC	CASSPGTNYGYTF
-	TRBV6-5	-	TRBJ1-4	14	TGTGCCAGCAGTTACTCCTTGACGAATGAAAAACTGTTTTTT	CASSYSLTNEKLFF
-	TRBV6-5	-	TRBJ2-3	12	TGTGCCAGCAGTCCATCGACTACCGCGCAGTATTTT	CASSPSTTAQYF
-	TRBV13	-	TRBJ2-7	12	TGTGCCAGCAGCACAATTGACTACGAGCAGTACTTC	CASSTIDYEQYF
-	TRBV10-3	TRBD1	TRBJ2-7	15	TGTGCCATCAGCCTGGGACAGGGGGTCTCCTACGAGCAGTACTTC	CAISLGQGVSYEQYF
-	TRBV9	-	TRBJ2-3	16	TGTGCCAGCAGCGTATCGCCCGTGGGCTACACAGATACGCAGTATTTT	CASSVSPVGYTDTQYF
-	TRBV19	-	TRBJ2-1	14	TGTGCCAGTAGTATCGGTCAACGGTACAATGAGCAGTTCTTC	CASSIGQRYNEQFF
-	TRBV28	-	TRBJ1-4	13	TGTGCCAGCAGTTTTGGCCTCACTGGGAAACTGTTTTTT	CASSFGLTGKLFF
few	TRBV6-5	-	TRBJ1-1	12	TGTGCCAGCAGTTACTCCGGGAAGGAAGCTTTCTTT	CASSYSGKEAFF
many	TRBV19	-	TRBJ2-5	12	TGTGCCAGTAGTATAGATCTCGAGACCCAGTACTTC	CASSIDLETQYF
-	TRBV9	-	TRBJ1-1	14	TGTGCCAGCAGCCCCACCTCCGGGCCGGCCGAAGCTTTCTTT	CASSPTSGPAEAFF
-	TRBV7-2	TRBD2	TRBJ2-3	17	TGTGCCAGCAGCTTAGTGGCGTCGCGGGGGGGTGTAGATACGCAGTATTTT	CASSLVASRGGVDTQYF
once	TRBV18	-	TRBJ2-3	15	TGTGCCAGCTCACCACCGAACAGCAACACAGATACGCAGTATTTT	CASSPPNSNTDTQYF
-	TRBV6-5	-	TRBJ1-3	13	TGTGCCAGCAGTTCCGGGCCCGGAGGCACCATATATTTT	CASSSGPGGTIYF
-	TRBV7-8	-	TRBJ1-1	13	TGTGCCAGCAGCTTAGCGAGCGACACTGAAGCTTTCTTT	CASSLASDTEAFF
-	TRBV7-9	-	TRBJ2-1	16	TGTGCCAGCAGCCCCTTGGACGTGGGGTCCTACAATGAGCAGTTCTTC	CASSPLDVGSYNEQFF
-	TRBV30	TRBD1	TRBJ1-2	17	TGTGCCTGGAGTCCCTCCGGGACAGGGGGGTCGGGCTATGGCTACACCTTC	CAWSPSGTGGSGYGYTF
-	TRBV5-6	-	TRBJ1-1	14	TGTGCCAGCAGCTTGGGGAGATCTAACACTGAAGCTTTCTTT	CASSLGRSNTEAFF
-	TRBV29-1	TRBD1	TRBJ2-7	13	TGCAGCGTTGAACTGGACAGGGGCTACGAGCAGTACTTC	CSVELDRGYEQYF
-	TRBV2	-	TRBJ2-7	14	TGTGCCAGCAGCTTGTACAGGGCGACCTACGAGCAGTACTTC	CASSLYRATYEQYF
-	TRBV19	-	TRBJ1-5	14	TGTGCCAGTAACTCTGGGACCAGGAGCCAGCCCCAGCATTTT	CASNSGTRSQPQHF
-	TRBV5-8	TRBD1	TRBJ1-2	16	TGTGCCAGCAGCTCCGGGACAGGACTGTCTCTGTATGGCTACACCTTC	CASSSGTGLSLYGYTF
-	TRBV7-9	-	TRBJ2-6	13	TGTGCCAGCGAACAGACTGGGGCCAACGTCCTGACTTTC	CASEQTGANVLTF
-	TRBV19	TRBD1	TRBJ1-2	17	TGTGCCAGTACCCGGCGGGGACAGGGTCTATTGTACGATGGCTACACCTTC	CASTRRGQGLLYDGYTF
-	TRBV19	-	TRBJ1-4	14	TGTGCCAGTAGCCCCCAGAAAAAGGAGGAAAAACTGTTTTTT	CASSPQKKEEKLFF
-	TRBV5-1	TRBD1	TRBJ2-6	14	TGCGCCAGCAGCCGGGACAGGATATACAACGTCCTGACTTTC	CASSRDRIYNVLTF
-	TRBV30	-	TRBJ1-4	14	TGTGCCTGTACCAAGACAGGTCCAAATGAAAAACTGTTTTTT	CACTKTGPNEKLFF
-	TRBV5-1	-	TRBJ2-5	11	TGCGCCAGCAGCTGGGGGGAGACCCAGTACTTC	CASSWGETQYF
-	TRBV18	TRBD2	TRBJ2-3	13	TGTGCCAGCGGGCTAGCGGGGACAGATACGCAGTATTTT	CASGLAGTDTQYF
-	TRBV2	-	TRBJ2-2	14	TGTGCCAGCAGTGAGGGACAGAACACCGGGGAGCTGTTTTTT	CASSEGQNTGELFF
-	TRBV27	-	TRBJ2-5	12	TGTGCCAGCAAGTCGGATCAAGAGACCCAGTACTTC	CASKSDQETQYF
-	TRBV7-2	TRBD1	TRBJ1-2	15	TGTGCCAGCAGCTTAAAGTTGGACAGGTTGGACGGCTACACCTTC	CASSLKLDRLDGYTF
-	TRBV4-3	-	TRBJ2-7	14	TGCGCCAGCAGCCAAGAACTAGCTAGCTACGAGCAGTACTTC	CASSQELASYEQYF
-	TRBV6-1	TRBD1	TRBJ2-7	15	TGTGCCAGCAGTGGAAACGTGGGACAGGGCTACGAGCAGTACTTC	CASSGNVGQGYEQYF